This T cell receptor (beta chain) was documented in a study (dated by TCRdb to the mid-2010s). A note on the overall study: The study examined whether tumor-infiltrating Tregs in breast cancer are drawn from blood Tregs or arise in situ by conversion from other CD4+ T cell subsets. Summary of the overall study and its limitations: Rather than covering whole repertoires, validation in the larger cohort was restricted to a single TCR beta V-J rearrangement. The greatest overlap of tumor-infiltrating Treg TCR alpha and beta sequences was with tumor naive CD4+ T cells, followed next by blood naive CD4+ T cells. Tumor memory CD4+ T cell TCR gene usage clustered with blood and lymph node memory CD4+ cells and lymph node naive CD4+ cells.

The Miltenyi Naive CD4+ T Cell Isolation kit was used to purify naive CD4+ T cells, and CD25 microbeads were used to remove Tregs. Tregs, naive and memory CD4+ T cells from tumor, blood and ipsilateral draining lymph nodes of five or six breast cancer patients underwent full-length TCR alpha and beta sequencing. Mononuclear cells from lymph nodes or approximately 50 ml of peripheral blood were isolated by Ficoll density gradient centrifugation. FACS confirmed that the sorted cell populations were more than 90% pure. Full-length TCR variable regions were amplified by 5' RACE PCR using constant-region reverse primers, and then by semi-nested PCR using Nested Universal Primer A. The ReliaPrep RNA Cell Miniprep System was used to extract total RNA, which was then reverse transcribed into 5'RACE-ready cDNA with the SMARTer RACE 5'/3' Kit. Multiplex adaptors were used to barcode the full-length TCR alpha and beta libraries, which were then sequenced on an Illumina MiSeq. The source study handled its data this way. For each of nine subset-tissue groups, sequencing data from the five patients were pooled, and the groups were then compared using unsupervised clustering of TCR gene usage. The Morisita-Horn index was used to calculate repertoire similarity, with shared sequences weighted according to their contribution to each repertoire. The public reads were quality trimmed at Q25 with fastp and then assembled into clones with MiXCR by TCRdb, keeping productive beta chains. Rows with one shared CDR3 protein collapse into an entry with the most common genes and DNA. These V and J calls derive from TCRdb rather than the authors' analysis. The sample has tens of thousands of distinct CDR3 sequences on record, 28% of them singletons. About 2% of the sample rests with the top ten.

Details on this clonotype: No cognate antigen has been identified for it. The input lacks base qualities; no much larger clone sits a single base away.

CDR1 ENHRY and CDR2 SYGVKD were looked up in the germline V gene. V gives up 3 bases and J gives up 2 bases, and the segment between their germline ends measures 9 bases. The CDR3, from cysteine to phenylalanine, totals 14 residues. Only the CDR3 region is kept as DNA, spanning 42 bases read in frame from base 1. The clonotype originates from a female donor with breast cancer. The chain is assembled from TRBV10-3 and TRBJ2-3, with the D gene not confidently named. The sequenced material came from naive CD4+ T cells sorted from blood. The label giving this sample's cell subset or site can be read as: naive CD4+ T cells, CD4+CD45RA+CD25-. The CDR3 protein is CAISESGNTDTQYF. The DNA sequence reads TGTGCCATCAGTGAATCCGGAAACACAGATACGCAGTATTTT.